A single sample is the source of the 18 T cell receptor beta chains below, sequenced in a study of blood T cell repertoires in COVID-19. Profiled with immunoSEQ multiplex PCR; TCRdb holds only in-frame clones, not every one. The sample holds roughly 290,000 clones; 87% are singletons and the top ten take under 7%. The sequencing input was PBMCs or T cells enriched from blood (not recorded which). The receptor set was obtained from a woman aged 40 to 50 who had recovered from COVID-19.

CDR3 region: CAWRGPGQGANSPLHF. The CDR3 DNA reads as TGTGCCTGGAGGGGTCCCGGACAGGGGGCAAATTCACCCCTCCACTTT. The chain combines TRBV30 with TRBJ1-6; 11 positions agree with TRBD1. The V gene end was trimmed by 3 bases and the J gene end by 7 bases; junction bases not matched to a gene: 8. CDR1 is GTSNPN, CDR2 SVGIG, per germline (reference sequence). The CDR3 extends over 16 amino acids.

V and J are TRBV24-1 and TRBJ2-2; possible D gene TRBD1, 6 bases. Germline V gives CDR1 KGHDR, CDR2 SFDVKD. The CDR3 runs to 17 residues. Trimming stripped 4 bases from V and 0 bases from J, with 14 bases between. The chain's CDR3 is CATSDYGQSSNTGELFF. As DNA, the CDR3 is TGTGCCACCAGTGACTATGGACAGTCCTCGAACACCGGGGAGCTGTTTTTT.

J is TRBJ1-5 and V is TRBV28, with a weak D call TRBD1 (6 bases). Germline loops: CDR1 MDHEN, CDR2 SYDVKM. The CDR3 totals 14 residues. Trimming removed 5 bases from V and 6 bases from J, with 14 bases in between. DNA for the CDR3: TGTGCCAGCAGTGCCACCGGGGGGCTTCAGCCCCAGCATTTT. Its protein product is CASSATGGLQPQHF.

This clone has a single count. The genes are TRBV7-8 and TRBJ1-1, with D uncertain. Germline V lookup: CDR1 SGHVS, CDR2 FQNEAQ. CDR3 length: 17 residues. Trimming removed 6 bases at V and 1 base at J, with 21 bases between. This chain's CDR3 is CASRQETILAGNTEAFF. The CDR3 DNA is TGTGCCAGCAGACAAGAAACGATCTTAGCCGGGAACACTGAAGCTTTCTTT.

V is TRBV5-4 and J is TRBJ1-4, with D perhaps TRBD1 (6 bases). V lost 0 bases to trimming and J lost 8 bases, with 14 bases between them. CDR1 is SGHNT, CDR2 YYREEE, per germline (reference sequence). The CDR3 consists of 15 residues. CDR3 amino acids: CASSLAGAREEKLFF. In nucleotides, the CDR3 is TGTGCCAGCAGCTTGGCAGGGGCGCGAGAGGAAAAACTGTTTTTT.

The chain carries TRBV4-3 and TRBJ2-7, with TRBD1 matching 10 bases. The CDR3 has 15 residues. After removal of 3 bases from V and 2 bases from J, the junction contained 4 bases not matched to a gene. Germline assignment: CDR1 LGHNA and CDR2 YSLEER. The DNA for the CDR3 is TGCGCCAGCAGCCAGAGGACAGGGGGACCCTACGAGCAGTACTTC. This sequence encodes CASSQRTGGPYEQYF.

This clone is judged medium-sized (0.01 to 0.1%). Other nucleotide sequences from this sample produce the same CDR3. The CDR3 loop reads CASSQDGGRNTEAFF. CDR3 nucleotides: TGTGCCAGCAGCCAAGATGGAGGGCGGAACACTGAAGCTTTCTTT. J is TRBJ1-1 and V is TRBV14; the D is unclear. CDR1 and CDR2 from the germline V gene are SGHDN and FVKESK. The CDR3 spans 15 residues. Trimming stripped 0 bases from V and 1 base from J, with 9 bases between.

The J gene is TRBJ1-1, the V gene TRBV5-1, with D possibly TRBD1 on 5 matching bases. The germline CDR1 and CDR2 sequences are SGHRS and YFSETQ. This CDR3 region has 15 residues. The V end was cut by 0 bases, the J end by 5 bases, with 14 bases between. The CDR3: CASSLEGRAWTEAFF. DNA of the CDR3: TGCGCCAGCAGCTTGGAGGGGAGGGCTTGGACTGAAGCTTTCTTT. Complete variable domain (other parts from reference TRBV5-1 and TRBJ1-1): KAGVTQTPRYLIKTRGQQVTLSCSPISGHRSVSWYQQTPGQGLQFLFEYFSETQRNKGNFPGRFSGRQFSNSRSEMNVSTLELGDSALYLCASSLEGRAWTEAFFGQGTRLTVV.

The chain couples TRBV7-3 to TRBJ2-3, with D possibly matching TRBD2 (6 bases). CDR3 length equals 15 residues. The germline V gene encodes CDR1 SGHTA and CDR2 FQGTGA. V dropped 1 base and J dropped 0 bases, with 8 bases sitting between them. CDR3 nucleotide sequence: TGTGCCAGCAGCTTAATGCGGGGTAGCACAGATACGCAGTATTTT. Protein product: CASSLMRGSTDTQYF. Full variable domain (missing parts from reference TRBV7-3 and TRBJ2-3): GAGVSQTPSNKVTEKGKYVELRCDPISGHTALYWYRQSLGQGPEFLIYFQGTGAADDSGLPNDRFFAVRPEGSVSTLKIQRTERGDSAVYLCASSLMRGSTDTQYFGPGTRLTVL.

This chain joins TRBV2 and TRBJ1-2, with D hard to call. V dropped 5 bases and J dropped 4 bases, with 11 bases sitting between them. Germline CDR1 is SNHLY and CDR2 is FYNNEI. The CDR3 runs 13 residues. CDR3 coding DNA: TGTGCCAGCAGTCCCAGGAGGCCCTATGGCTACACCTTC. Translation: CASSPRRPYGYTF.

The CDR3 sequence: CASSTTRPGSGELFF. The CDR3 nucleotides read TGTGCCAGCAGCACAACCCGACCGGGGTCCGGGGAGCTGTTTTTT. This rearrangement joins TRBV6-2 or TRBV6-3 to TRBJ2-2; D is possibly TRBD2 (5 bases). Trimming left V 6 bases short and J 6 bases short, with 17 bases between. The CDR3 runs to 15 residues. Per the germline V gene, CDR1 is MNHEY and CDR2 is SVGEGT.

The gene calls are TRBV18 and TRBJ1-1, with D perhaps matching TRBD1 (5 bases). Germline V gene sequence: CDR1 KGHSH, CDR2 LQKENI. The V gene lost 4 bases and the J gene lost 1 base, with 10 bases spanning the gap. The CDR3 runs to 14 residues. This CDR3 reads CASSRTGENTEAFF. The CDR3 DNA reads TGTGCCAGCTCACGCACAGGAGAGAACACTGAAGCTTTCTTT.

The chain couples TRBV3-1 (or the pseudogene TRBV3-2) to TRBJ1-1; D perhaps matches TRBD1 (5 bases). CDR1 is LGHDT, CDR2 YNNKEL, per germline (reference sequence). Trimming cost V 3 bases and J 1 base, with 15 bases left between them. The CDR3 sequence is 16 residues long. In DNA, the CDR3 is TGTGCCAGCAGCCAGGGGCTACACCGAGGGAACACTGAAGCTTTCTTT. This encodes CASSQGLHRGNTEAFF.

Here the CDR3 DNA reads TGCGCCAGCAGCCGCCTCGGGACAGACTATGGCTACACCTTC. Translation gives CASSRLGTDYGYTF. The chain combines TRBV5-1 with TRBJ1-2; 7 bases map to TRBD1. Germline values: CDR1 SGHRS, CDR2 YFSETQ. The CDR3 is 14 amino acids. The V gene end was trimmed by 4 bases and the J gene end by 3 bases; junction bases not matched to a gene: 6.

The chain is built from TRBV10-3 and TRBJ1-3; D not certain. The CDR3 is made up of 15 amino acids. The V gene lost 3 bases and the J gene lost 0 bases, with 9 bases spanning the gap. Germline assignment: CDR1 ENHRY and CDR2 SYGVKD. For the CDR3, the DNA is TGTGCCATCAGTGACGCGGGTGGCTCTGGAAACACCATATATTTT. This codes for CAISDAGGSGNTIYF.

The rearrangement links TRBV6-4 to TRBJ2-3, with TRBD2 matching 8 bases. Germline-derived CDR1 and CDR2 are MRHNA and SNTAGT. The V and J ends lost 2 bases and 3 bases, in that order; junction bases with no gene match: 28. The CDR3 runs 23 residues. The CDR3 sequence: CASSDHEEHYSLSGSGKTDTQYF. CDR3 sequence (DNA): TGTGCCAGCAGTGACCACGAAGAACATTACTCACTAAGCGGGAGTGGTAAGACAGATACGCAGTATTTT.

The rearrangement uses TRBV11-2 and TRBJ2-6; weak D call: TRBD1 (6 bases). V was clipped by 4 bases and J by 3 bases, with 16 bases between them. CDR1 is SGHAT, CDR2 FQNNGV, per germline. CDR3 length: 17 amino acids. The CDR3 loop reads CASSSRQVYGGANVLTF. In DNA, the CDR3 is TGTGCCAGCAGCTCCCGACAGGTATATGGTGGGGCCAACGTCCTGACTTTC. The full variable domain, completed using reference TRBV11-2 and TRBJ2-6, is EAGVAQSPRYKIIEKRQSVAFWCNPISGHATLYWYQQILGQGPKLLIQFQNNGVVDDSQLPKDRFSAERLKGVDSTLKIQPAKLEDSAVYLCASSSRQVYGGANVLTFGAGSRLTVL.

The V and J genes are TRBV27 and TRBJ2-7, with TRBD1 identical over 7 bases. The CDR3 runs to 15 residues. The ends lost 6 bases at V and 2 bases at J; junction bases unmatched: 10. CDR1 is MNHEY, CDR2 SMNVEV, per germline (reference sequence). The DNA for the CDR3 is TGTGCCAGCAGGAAACCGGGACAGAAAACCTACGAGCAGTACTTC. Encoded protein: CASRKPGQKTYEQYF.